The 7 T cell receptor beta chains listed next were all sequenced from one sample in a study of cytomegalovirus exposure and HLA in healthy donors. Primers: 60 Vbeta forward and 13 Jbeta reverse. Repertoires were generated with immunoSEQ multiplex PCR, while TCRdb's copy carries only in-frame clones and drops some. The table has approximately 260,000 clones, 92% seen once. The material sequenced was PBMCs. These receptor sequences come from a girl aged 2-10 years in good health and CMV-seronegative.

The chain joins TRBV27 to TRBJ2-3; D is uncertain. The V and J ends lost 6 bases and 1 base respectively, with 11 bases between them. This CDR3 comprises 14 residues. Germline values: CDR1 MNHEY, CDR2 SMNVEV (reference sequence). The CDR3 region has the DNA TGTGCCAGCAGGAGGAAAATTGGCACAGATACGCAGTATTTT. It is translated as CASRRKIGTDTQYF.

The chain uses TRBV4-1 and TRBJ2-2, with D perhaps matching TRBD1 (5 bases). Deletions cut 4 bases from V and 1 base from J, with 7 bases between. This CDR3 is built from 14 residues. Germline V gives CDR1 MGHRA, CDR2 YSYEKL. CDR3 amino acids: CASSPDRNTGELFF. The CDR3 nucleotides read TGCGCCAGCAGCCCCGACAGGAACACCGGGGAGCTGTTTTTT.

The chain couples TRBV6-6 to TRBJ2-3, with TRBD2 matching over 8 bases. In germline, CDR1 is MNHNY, CDR2 SVGAGI (reference sequence). The ends lost 2 bases at V and 6 bases at J; junction bases unmatched: 7. The CDR3 extends over 15 amino acids. CDR3 loop: CASSYSTGGHDTQYF. DNA for the CDR3: TGTGCCAGCAGTTACAGTACGGGGGGGCACGATACGCAGTATTTT.

The chain couples TRBV6-4 to TRBJ1-1, with D perhaps matching TRBD1 (6 bases). The CDR3 length is 14 residues. Between the trimmed V and J ends, which lost 4 bases and 3 bases, there was a span of 12 bases. Germline V gene data show CDR1 as MRHNA and CDR2 as SNTAGT. The CDR3 sequence: CASSVTGSDTEAFF. In DNA, the CDR3 is TGTGCCAGCAGTGTCACAGGGTCGGACACTGAAGCTTTCTTT.

In nucleotides, the CDR3 is TGTGCCAGCAGTTTAGTCGTCGGCCGCGAGGGCAATCAGCCCCAGCATTTT. It yields the protein CASSLVVGREGNQPQHF. This chain connects TRBV28 to TRBJ1-5; D gene unclear. V was cut by 2 bases and J by 2 bases, with 16 bases left in between. CDR1 and CDR2 from the germline V gene are MDHEN and SYDVKM. The length of the CDR3 is 17 residues.

This chain links TRBV25-1 with TRBJ2-4; 8 bases align to TRBD1. V gave up 2 bases and J gave up 7 bases; unmatched junction bases: 4. This CDR3 is built from 14 residues. In germline, CDR1 is MGHDK, CDR2 SYGVNS. CDR3 in amino acids: CASSELGQGNIQYF. As DNA, the CDR3 is TGTGCCAGCAGTGAACTCGGACAGGGTAACATTCAGTACTTC.

This chain connects TRBV7-3 to TRBJ1-2; TRBD1 matches at 7 bases. Germline V gives CDR1 SGHTA, CDR2 FQGTGA. Trimming took 5 bases from V and 8 from J; bases not matched to a gene: 8. This CDR3 region has 13 residues. CDR3 DNA sequence: TGTGCCAGCAGCCCCGGACAGGCCGAAGGCTACACCTTC. It specifies CASSPGQAEGYTF.